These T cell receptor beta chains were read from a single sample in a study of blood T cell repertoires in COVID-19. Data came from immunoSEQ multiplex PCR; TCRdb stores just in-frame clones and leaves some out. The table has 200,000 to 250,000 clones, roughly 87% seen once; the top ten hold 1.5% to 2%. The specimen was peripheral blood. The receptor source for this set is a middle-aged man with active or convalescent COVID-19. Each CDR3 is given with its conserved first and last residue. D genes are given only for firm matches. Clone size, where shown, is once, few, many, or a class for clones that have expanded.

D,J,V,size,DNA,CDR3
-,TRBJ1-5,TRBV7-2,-,TGTGCCAGCAGCTTGGTCTTAGAACAGCCCCAGCATTTT,CASSLVLEQPQHF
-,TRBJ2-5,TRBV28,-,TGTGCCAGCAGGGGAGGTGAGACCCAGTACTTC,CASRGGETQYF
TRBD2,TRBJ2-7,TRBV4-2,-,TGTGCCAGCAGCCAAGCTACTAGCGGGCCCTCCTACGAGCAGTACTTC,CASSQATSGPSYEQYF
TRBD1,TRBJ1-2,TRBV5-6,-,TGTGCCAGCAGCGTCGGACAGGGGGTTAGCTATGGCTACACCTTC,CASSVGQGVSYGYTF
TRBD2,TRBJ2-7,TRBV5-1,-,TGCGCCAGCAGCTTGTCTAGCGGGATACTATCCTACGAGCAGTACTTC,CASSLSSGILSYEQYF
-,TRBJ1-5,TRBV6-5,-,TGTGCCAGCAATACGAGACAGCGCAATCAGCCCCAGCATTTT,CASNTRQRNQPQHF
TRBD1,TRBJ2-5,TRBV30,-,TGTGCCTGGAGGGCCAGACCCGGGACAGGGCAGGAAGAGACCCAGTACTTC,CAWRARPGTGQEETQYF
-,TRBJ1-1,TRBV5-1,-,TGCGCCAGCAGCCCTATCATGAACACTGAAGCTTTCTTT,CASSPIMNTEAFF
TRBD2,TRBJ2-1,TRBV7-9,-,TGTGCCAGCAGCCGCGGACTAGCGCAATACAATGAGCAGTTCTTC,CASSRGLAQYNEQFF
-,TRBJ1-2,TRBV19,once,TGTGCCAGTAGTCAACGGACAGTTCGGAACTATGGCTACACCTTC,CASSQRTVRNYGYTF
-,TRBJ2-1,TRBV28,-,TGTGCCAGCAGTTCACCTGGGTCGAGGTCCTACAATGAGCAGTTCTTC,CASSSPGSRSYNEQFF
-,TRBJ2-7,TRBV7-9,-,TGTGCCAGCAGCTTAGATGCTAGTGGCGAGCAGTACTTC,CASSLDASGEQYF